Listed below are T cell receptor beta chains from one sample, sequenced in a study of blood T cell repertoires in COVID-19. The table came from immunoSEQ multiplex PCR; TCRdb's copy has only in-frame clones and leaves some out. Among roughly 500,000 clones listed, 89% were seen once. The sequenced sample was peripheral blood. The origin of the receptors is a man aged 18 to 30 with COVID-19, enrolled during active disease. Both conserved end residues are part of each CDR3. D genes are given only for firm matches. Size is omitted from some rows. Given values are once, few, many or a class for expanded clones.

TRBD1	TRBV18	TRBJ1-1	.	TGTGCCAGCTCACAACGGACAGGGGAGAGCACTGAAGCTTTCTTT	CASSQRTGESTEAFF
.	TRBV19	TRBJ1-6	few	TGTGCCAGTAGTTCCCGACAGACCTCCTATAATTCACCCCTCCACTTT	CASSSRQTSYNSPLHF
.	TRBV12-3/TRBV12-4	TRBJ2-7	.	TGTGCCAGCAGCCGGGGCTACGAGCAGTACTTC	CASSRGYEQYF
.	TRBV3-1/TRBV3-2	TRBJ2-1	once	TGTGCCAGCAGCCTCAACCCGGACAGCAATGAGCAGTTCTTC	CASSLNPDSNEQFF
.	TRBV5-6	TRBJ1-1	few	TGTGCCAGCAGCTTGGGGGCAAACACTGAAGCTTTCTTT	CASSLGANTEAFF
TRBD2	TRBV5-4	TRBJ2-7	.	TGTGCCAGCAGCGCCAGCGGGGGGCTTGAGCAGTACTTC	CASSASGGLEQYF
TRBD1	TRBV5-4	TRBJ1-1	.	TGTGCCAGCAGCTTTGCGGGACAGGGAAGGAACACTGAAGCTTTCTTT	CASSFAGQGRNTEAFF
TRBD1	TRBV4-1	TRBJ2-4	.	TGCGCCAGCAGTCTAAGACAGGGAGAGTCCAAAAACATTCAGTACTTC	CASSLRQGESKNIQYF
.	TRBV7-2	TRBJ1-4	.	TGTGCCAGCAGCTTAAGTCAGGGTGGTTCGGAAAAACTGTTTTTT	CASSLSQGGSEKLFF
.	TRBV5-1	TRBJ2-3	.	TGCGCCAGCAGCGGGTGGGAGAACACAGATACGCAGTATTTT	CASSGWENTDTQYF
.	TRBV7-2	TRBJ1-4	.	TGTGCCAGCAGCTCGGGGGGCCGCGAGAATGAAAAACTGTTTTTT	CASSSGGRENEKLFF
TRBD2	TRBV7-8	TRBJ2-5	.	TGTGCCAGCAGCTTAACGTCTAGCGGGGGCCAAGAGACCCAGTACTTC	CASSLTSSGGQETQYF
TRBD2	TRBV2	TRBJ2-1	.	TGTGCCAGCAGTTCACTAGCGGGGGGGCCCTATGAGCAGTTCTTC	CASSSLAGGPYEQFF
TRBD1	TRBV6-5	TRBJ1-1	.	TGTGCCAGCACCCGACAGGGGACCCCGAACACTGAAGCTTTCTTT	CASTRQGTPNTEAFF
.	TRBV5-4	TRBJ1-1	.	TGTGCCAGCAGCTTGGCAGAGGTGGGAGCTTTCTTT	CASSLAEVGAFF
TRBD1	TRBV18	TRBJ1-5	.	TGTGCCAGCTCATCGGACAGGGGGCGGAATCAGCCCCAGCATTTT	CASSSDRGRNQPQHF
TRBD2	TRBV7-8	TRBJ2-1	.	TGTGCCAGCAGCTTAGCTTCCTCAAGCGGGATGGGTTACAATGAGCAGTTCTTC	CASSLASSSGMGYNEQFF
.	TRBV4-1	TRBJ1-2	.	TGCGCCAGCAGCCAAGTCGGAGAGCCCGGAATTGGCTACACCTTC	CASSQVGEPGIGYTF
TRBD1	TRBV2	TRBJ2-3	.	TGTGCCAGCAGTGAAAACAGGGGCGGAGATACGCAGTATTTT	CASSENRGGDTQYF
.	TRBV11-2	TRBJ1-2	.	TGTGCCAGCACCCCCGCCGGGGGGCCGTACTATGGCTACACCTTC	CASTPAGGPYYGYTF
.	TRBV19	TRBJ2-3	.	TGTGCCAGTAGTTGGGGGGACTCCACAGATACGCAGTATTTT	CASSWGDSTDTQYF
.	TRBV2	TRBJ2-1	.	TGTGCCAGCAGTGAAGACGGGAGCTCCTACAATGAGCAGTTCTTC	CASSEDGSSYNEQFF
TRBD1	TRBV24-1	TRBJ1-2	.	TGTGCCATACAGGGGGCTGCTGGCTACACCTTC	CAIQGAAGYTF
.	TRBV3-1/TRBV3-2	TRBJ2-1	.	TGTGCCAGCAGCGAGTCAGGGATCAATGAGCAGTTCTTC	CASSESGINEQFF
TRBD1	TRBV25-1	TRBJ2-2	.	TGTGCCAGCAATCCGACAGGGGCCACCGGGGAGCTGTTTTTT	CASNPTGATGELFF
.	TRBV19	TRBJ1-1	.	TGTGCCAGTAGTATAGATCGAGAACAGGGTTGGGGGACTGAAGCTTTCTTT	CASSIDREQGWGTEAFF
TRBD1	TRBV27	TRBJ2-1	.	TGTGCCAGCAGCCCGACAGGGGGGTTATACAATGAGCAGTTCTTC	CASSPTGGLYNEQFF
.	TRBV5-8	TRBJ1-1	.	TGTGCCAGCAGCTGGGACACAAACACTGAAGCTTTCTTT	CASSWDTNTEAFF
TRBD1	TRBV27	TRBJ2-3	.	TGTGCCAGCAGTTCCCGGACAGGGGGGACAGATACGCAGTATTTT	CASSSRTGGTDTQYF
TRBD2	TRBV3-1/TRBV3-2	TRBJ2-1	.	TGTGCCAGCAGCCAAGGGACTAGCGGTCTAGACAATGAGCAGTTCTTC	CASSQGTSGLDNEQFF
.	TRBV5-1	TRBJ2-1	.	TGCGCCAGCAGCTTGACCCATTCCCGAGTCGATGAGCAGTTCTTC	CASSLTHSRVDEQFF
TRBD2	TRBV5-6	TRBJ2-7	.	TGTGCCAGCAGCTTGGCGGGGGGACGCGGGGGATACGAGCAGTACTTC	CASSLAGGRGGYEQYF
.	TRBV19	TRBJ2-2	.	TGTGCCAGTAGAGGGAGTAGCACCGGGGAGCTGTTTTTT	CASRGSSTGELFF
TRBD1	TRBV4-1	TRBJ1-4	once	TGCGCCAGCAGCCAAGATACAGGGGGCGGGCTAAATGAAAAACTGTTTTTT	CASSQDTGGGLNEKLFF
.	TRBV28	TRBJ2-7	.	TGTGCCAGCGCTAGTTTCCCTTACGAGCAGTACTTC	CASASFPYEQYF
TRBD2	TRBV5-1	TRBJ2-7	.	TGCGCCAGCAGCCCTAGGACTAGCGGACCCTACGAGCAGTACTTC	CASSPRTSGPYEQYF
TRBD1	TRBV27	TRBJ2-5	once	TGTGCCAGCAGTTCACAGGGGGGAGAGACCCAGTACTTC	CASSSQGGETQYF
.	TRBV20-1	TRBJ2-5	few	TGCAGTGCTAGGGCCGTTAAGACCCAGTACTTC	CSARAVKTQYF
.	TRBV4-1	TRBJ1-2	.	TGCGCCAGCAGCCCTGGAGGGCCCACTAACTATGGCTACACCTTC	CASSPGGPTNYGYTF
.	TRBV29-1	TRBJ1-2	.	TGCAGCGTTGTTAGGGGAAACTATGGCTACACCTTC	CSVVRGNYGYTF
TRBD1	TRBV2	TRBJ2-5	.	TGTGCCAGCAGTGACAGGGGGCAGGAGACCCAGTACTTC	CASSDRGQETQYF
.	TRBV19	TRBJ1-2	.	TGTGCCAGTAGATGGGGGCAGGGCTATGGCTACACCTTC	CASRWGQGYGYTF
TRBD2	TRBV7-9	TRBJ2-3	.	TGTGCCAGCAGCTTCACCTCCCCGGGACTAGGGGCAGATACGCAGTATTTT	CASSFTSPGLGADTQYF
.	TRBV10-3	TRBJ2-5	.	TGTGCCATCAGTGAGTCAAGGACAAGCCCAGAGACCCAGTACTTC	CAISESRTSPETQYF
.	TRBV2	TRBJ2-1	.	TGTGCCAGCAGTGAACGGGACTTGCCACATCGGCAGTTCTTC	CASSERDLPHRQFF
.	TRBV2	TRBJ1-5	.	TGTGCCAGCAGTGACGGGGGGTCTCGGCAGCCCCAGCATTTT	CASSDGGSRQPQHF
.	TRBV7-9	TRBJ2-1	.	TGTGCCAGCAGCGCCTTTACTAGCATTTCGTACAATGAGCAGTTCTTC	CASSAFTSISYNEQFF